This TCR beta chain was recorded in a study of cytomegalovirus exposure and HLA in healthy donors. Study details: A later analysis reported the 100 to 150 validation repertoires used the same platform as the approximately 670 first-cohort repertoires.

A remark on this clone: Its antigen is undetermined.

This CDR3 is 16 amino acids long. V was clipped by 2 bases and J by 3 bases, with 16 bases between them. The germline CDR1 and CDR2 sequences are LGHNA and YNFKEQ. The data were produced by immunoSEQ multiplex PCR, yet TCRdb's version contains in-frame clones alone and is incomplete. The sample shows a few hundred thousand clones, 86% of them seen only once. Whole-study results and caveats: In vitro data verified a few CMV-associated chains as specific for CMV antigens. It was about 180 TCR beta chains that were listed as cytomegalovirus-associated.

Donors were drawn from the approximately 120-subject validation cohort, separate from the roughly 700-subject first cohort. Sequenced input: PBMCs. The receptor was isolated from a woman aged 18-29 years in good health and CMV-seronegative. The chain joins TRBV4-2 to TRBJ1-1; no firm D call. CDR3 in DNA: TGTGCCAGCAGCCAAATGGACCGGGAGTGGGACACTGAAGCTTTCTTT. It yields the protein CASSQMDREWDTEAFF.